This T cell receptor beta chain was captured by sequencing in a study of molecular identifiers for immune sequencing clone quantification. Overall study: Across replicate runs, RNA obtained from approximately 20,000 or 100,000 naive CD8 cells was divided into five, with four undergoing sequencing. The study's findings and limits: The study found clones above 20 RNA copies held over 98% of effector molecules and under 1% in naive cells.

From about 21,000 to 970,000 sorted cells, naive CD8 libraries were generated with 10%, 30% or 50% RNA. Naive CD8 T cells, phenotype CD8+CD4-CCR7+CD45RA+, were sorted. Germline V gene data show CDR1 as SGHRS and CDR2 as YFSETQ. This CDR3 is 12 amino acids long. A single record per CDR3 protein comes from TCRdb applying MiXCR to the PCR reads. The sample shows more than 550,000 distinct CDR3 sequences, around 25% of them seen only once. This clonotype has more than one count but fewer than ten. Antigen specificity is unknown. At one of its ends the junction is not consistent with the germline gene, which may arise from a read error.

The sequenced sample consisted of naive CD8+ T cells from blood, with Jurkat cell RNA spiked in. Subset noted: FACS-sorted CD8+CD4-CCR7+CD45RA+ naive T cells. This sequence originates from a human donor in good health. Some libraries in this study had Jurkat cell RNA spiked in. The rearrangement links TRBV5-1 to TRBJ1-1; D might be TRBD1 (5 bases). CDR3 loop: CACSLVGTEAFF. Here the CDR3 DNA reads TGCGCCTGCAGCTTGGTCGGGACCGAAGCTTTCTTT. The full variable domain, in which reference TRBV5-1 and TRBJ1-1 provide the parts outside the CDR3, is KAGVTQTPRYLIKTRGQQVTLSCSPISGHRSVSWYQQTPGQGLQFLFEYFSETQRNKGNFPGRFSGRQFSNSRSEMNVSTLELGDSALYLCACSLVGTEAFFGQGTRLTVV.